This T cell receptor beta chain came from a study of cytomegalovirus exposure and HLA in healthy donors. Findings and caveats of the study: Usually a TCR sequence was rare, but some public TCRs were found in many donors. Published work reported that the classifier diagnosed cytomegalovirus status with high specificity and sensitivity. The finding came from a later analysis; first-cohort TCR clusters tended to co-occur in the 90 to 150 validation repertoires.

A word on this clone: Its antigen is as yet unknown.

Generated by immunoSEQ multiplex PCR, the TCRdb table keeps only in-frame clones and is missing some. The sample records approximately 160,000 clones, about 89% being singletons. The V end was cut by 3 bases, the J end by 0 bases, with 2 bases between. Germline CDR1 is MGHRA and CDR2 is YSYEKL. CDR3 length: 12 amino acids. The sample taken for sequencing was PBMCs. The receptor comes from a woman aged 18-29 years in good health and CMV-seropositive. V and J are TRBV4-1 and TRBJ1-1; D is ambiguous. Here the CDR3 DNA reads TGCGCCAGCAGCCACATGAACACTGAAGCTTTCTTT. It yields the protein CASSHMNTEAFF.